The clone carrying this TCR beta chain showed up just once. Germline CDR1 and CDR2: MNHEY and SVGAGI. CDR3 length equals 11 residues. Trimming left V 11 bases short and J 4 bases short, with 12 bases between. Generated by immunoSEQ multiplex PCR, the TCRdb table keeps only in-frame clones and is missing some. The sample includes approximately 100,000 clones, more than 75% of them seen just once. The data derive from a study of blood T cell repertoires in COVID-19. Overall study context: Whether acute or convalescent, the COVID-19 samples came from the United States, Italy and Spain. Sources were T cells, B-cell-depleted T cells, or PBMCs; the material itself was cDNA or gDNA.

This rearrangement joins TRBV6-5 to TRBJ2-7, with D perhaps matching TRBD2 (5 bases). The TCR sequence derives from a human donor in a cohort sampled during active COVID-19. Sequenced: peripheral blood. The CDR3 nucleotides are TGTGCCTCCAACCGGGGATACGAGCAGTACTTC. It codes for CASNRGYEQYF.